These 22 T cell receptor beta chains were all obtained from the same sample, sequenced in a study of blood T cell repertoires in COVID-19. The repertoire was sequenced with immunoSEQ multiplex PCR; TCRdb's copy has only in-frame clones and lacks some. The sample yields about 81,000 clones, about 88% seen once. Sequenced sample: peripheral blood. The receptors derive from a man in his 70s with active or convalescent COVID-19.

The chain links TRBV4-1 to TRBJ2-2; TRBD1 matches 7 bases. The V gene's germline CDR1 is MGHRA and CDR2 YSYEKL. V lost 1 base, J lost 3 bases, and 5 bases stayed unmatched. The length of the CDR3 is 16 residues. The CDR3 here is CASSQGAGGYTGELFF. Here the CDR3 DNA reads TGCGCCAGCAGCCAAGGGGCAGGGGGTTACACCGGGGAGCTGTTTTTT.

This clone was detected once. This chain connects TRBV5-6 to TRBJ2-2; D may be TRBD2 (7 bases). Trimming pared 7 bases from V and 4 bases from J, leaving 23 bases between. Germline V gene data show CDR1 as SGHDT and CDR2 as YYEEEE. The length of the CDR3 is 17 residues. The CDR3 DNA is TGTGCCAGCTCTCCCCCGGCGGGGGCGAGGGTCACCGGGGAGCTGTTTTTT. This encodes CASSPPAGARVTGELFF.

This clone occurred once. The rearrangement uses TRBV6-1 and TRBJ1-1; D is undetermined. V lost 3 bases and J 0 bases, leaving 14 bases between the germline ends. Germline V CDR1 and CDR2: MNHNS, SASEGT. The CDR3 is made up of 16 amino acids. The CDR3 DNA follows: TGTGCCAGCAGTGAGGAACTCACTAACATGAACACTGAAGCTTTCTTT. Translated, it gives CASSEELTNMNTEAFF.

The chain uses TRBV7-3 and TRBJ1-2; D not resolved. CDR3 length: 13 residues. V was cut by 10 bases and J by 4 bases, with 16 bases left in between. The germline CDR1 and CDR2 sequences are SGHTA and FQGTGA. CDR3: CATSGAISYGYTF. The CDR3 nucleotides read TGTGCCACCTCGGGAGCTATATCCTATGGCTACACCTTC.

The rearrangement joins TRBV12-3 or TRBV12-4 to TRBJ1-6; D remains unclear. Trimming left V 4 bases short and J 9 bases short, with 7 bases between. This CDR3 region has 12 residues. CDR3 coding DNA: TGTGCCAGCAGTTATTACGGTTCACCCCTCCACTTT. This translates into CASSYYGSPLHF.

The CDR3 nucleotides are TGTGCCAGCAGTCCTGACAGCTCTGGAAACACCATATATTTT. Protein product: CASSPDSSGNTIYF. The chain recombines TRBV28 with TRBJ1-3, with D possibly TRBD1 on 5 matching bases. Trimming cost V 5 bases and J 0 bases, with 8 bases left between them. Germline CDR1 is MDHEN and CDR2 is SYDVKM. The CDR3 extends over 14 amino acids. The complete variable domain, with remaining parts taken from reference TRBV28 and TRBJ1-3, reads DVKVTQSSRYLVKRTGEKVFLECVQDMDHENMFWYRQDPGLGLRLIYFSYDVKMKEKGDIPEGYSVSREKKERFSLILESASTNQTSMYLCASSPDSSGNTIYFGEGSWLTVV.

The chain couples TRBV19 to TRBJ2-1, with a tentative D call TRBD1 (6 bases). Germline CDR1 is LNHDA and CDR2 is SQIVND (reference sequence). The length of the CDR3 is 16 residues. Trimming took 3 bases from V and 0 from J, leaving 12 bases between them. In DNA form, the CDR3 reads TGTGCCAGTAGTATGGGGGCTAGTGGCTCCTACAATGAGCAGTTCTTC. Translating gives CASSMGASGSYNEQFF.

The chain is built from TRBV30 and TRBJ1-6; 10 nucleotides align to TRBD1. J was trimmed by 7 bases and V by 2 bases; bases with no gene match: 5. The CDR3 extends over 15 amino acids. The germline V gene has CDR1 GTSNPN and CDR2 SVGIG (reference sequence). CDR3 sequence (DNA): TGTGCCTGGAGTCTAGGGACAGGGGAAAATTCACCCCTCCACTTT. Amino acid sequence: CAWSLGTGENSPLHF.

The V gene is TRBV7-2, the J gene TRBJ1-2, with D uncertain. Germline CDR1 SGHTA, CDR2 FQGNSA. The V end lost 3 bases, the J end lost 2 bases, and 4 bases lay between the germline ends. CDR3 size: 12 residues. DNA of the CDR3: TGTGCCAGCAGCTTGAGGAACTATGGCTACACCTTC. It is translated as CASSLRNYGYTF.

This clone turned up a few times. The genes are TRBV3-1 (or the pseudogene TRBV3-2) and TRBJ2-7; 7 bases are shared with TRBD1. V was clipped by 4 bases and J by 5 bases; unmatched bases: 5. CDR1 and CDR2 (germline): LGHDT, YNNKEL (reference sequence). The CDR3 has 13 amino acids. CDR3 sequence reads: CASSPDRFDEQYF. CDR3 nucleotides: TGTGCCAGCAGCCCGGACAGGTTCGACGAGCAGTACTTC.

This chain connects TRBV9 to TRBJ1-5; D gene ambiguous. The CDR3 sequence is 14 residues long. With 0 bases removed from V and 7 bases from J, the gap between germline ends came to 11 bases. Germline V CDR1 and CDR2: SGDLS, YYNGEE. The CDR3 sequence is CASSVGEAGQPQHF. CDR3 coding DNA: TGTGCCAGCAGCGTAGGAGAGGCGGGGCAGCCCCAGCATTTT.

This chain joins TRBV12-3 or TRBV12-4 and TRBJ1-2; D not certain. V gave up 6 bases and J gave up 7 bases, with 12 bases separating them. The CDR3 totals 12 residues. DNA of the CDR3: TGTGCCAGCAGCAACAGAATAAGTGGCTACACCTTC. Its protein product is CASSNRISGYTF.

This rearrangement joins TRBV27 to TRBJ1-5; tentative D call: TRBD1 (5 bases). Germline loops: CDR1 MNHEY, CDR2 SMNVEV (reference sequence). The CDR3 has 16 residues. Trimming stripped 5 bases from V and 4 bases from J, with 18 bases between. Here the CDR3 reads CASSPTPSQGNQPQHF. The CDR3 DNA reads TGTGCCAGCAGTCCGACTCCATCGCAGGGAAATCAGCCCCAGCATTTT.

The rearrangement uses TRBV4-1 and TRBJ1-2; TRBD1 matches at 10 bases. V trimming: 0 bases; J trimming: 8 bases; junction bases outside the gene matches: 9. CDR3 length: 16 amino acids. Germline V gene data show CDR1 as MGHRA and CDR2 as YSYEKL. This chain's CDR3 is CASSQEGTGDSRGYTF. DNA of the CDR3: TGCGCCAGCAGCCAAGAGGGGACAGGGGATTCTCGAGGCTACACCTTC.

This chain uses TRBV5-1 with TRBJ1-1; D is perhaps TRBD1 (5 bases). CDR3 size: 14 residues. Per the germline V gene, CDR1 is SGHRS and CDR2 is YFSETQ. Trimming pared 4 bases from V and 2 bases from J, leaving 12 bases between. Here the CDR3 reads CASSGQGSNTEAFF. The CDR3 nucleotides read TGCGCCAGCAGCGGGCAGGGAAGTAACACTGAAGCTTTCTTT.

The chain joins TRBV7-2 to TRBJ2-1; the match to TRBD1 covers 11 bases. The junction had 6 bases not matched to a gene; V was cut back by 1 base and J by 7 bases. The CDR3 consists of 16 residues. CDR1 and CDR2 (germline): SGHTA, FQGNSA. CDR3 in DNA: TGTGCCAGCAGCTTAGTTGGACAGGGGGCTGTAAATGAGCAGTTCTTC. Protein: CASSLVGQGAVNEQFF.

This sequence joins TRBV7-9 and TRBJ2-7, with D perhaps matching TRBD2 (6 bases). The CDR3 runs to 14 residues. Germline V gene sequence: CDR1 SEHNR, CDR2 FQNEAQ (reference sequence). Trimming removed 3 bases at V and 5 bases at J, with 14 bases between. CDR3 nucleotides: TGTGCCAGCAGCTTGGGGGACTGGAAGGACGAGCAGTACTTC. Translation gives CASSLGDWKDEQYF.

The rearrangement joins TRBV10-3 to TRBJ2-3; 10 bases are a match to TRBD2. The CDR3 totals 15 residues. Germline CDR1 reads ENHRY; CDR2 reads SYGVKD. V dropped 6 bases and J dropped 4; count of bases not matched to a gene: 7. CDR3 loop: CAISQRGGTPDTQYF. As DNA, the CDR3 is TGTGCCATCAGCCAGCGGGGGGGGACCCCAGATACGCAGTATTTT.

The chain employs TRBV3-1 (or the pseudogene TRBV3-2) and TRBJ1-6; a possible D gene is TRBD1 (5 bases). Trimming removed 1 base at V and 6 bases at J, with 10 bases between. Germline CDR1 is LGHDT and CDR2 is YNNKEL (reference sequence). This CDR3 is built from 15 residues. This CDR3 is CASSQGDSSNSPLHF. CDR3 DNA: TGTGCCAGCAGCCAAGGTGACAGCTCTAATTCACCCCTCCACTTT.

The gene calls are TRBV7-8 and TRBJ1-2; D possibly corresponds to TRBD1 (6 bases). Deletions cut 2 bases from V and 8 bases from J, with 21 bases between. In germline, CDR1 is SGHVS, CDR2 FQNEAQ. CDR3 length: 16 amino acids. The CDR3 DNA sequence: TGTGCCAGCAGCTTAAGTACAGGGCTCCTCTTGGGCGGCTACACCTTC. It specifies CASSLSTGLLLGGYTF. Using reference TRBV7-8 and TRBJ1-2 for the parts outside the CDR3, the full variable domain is GAGVSQSPRYKVAKRGQDVALRCDPISGHVSLFWYQQALGQGPEFLTYFQNEAQLDKSGLPSDRFFAERPEGSVSTLKIQRTQQEDSAVYLCASSLSTGLLLGGYTFGSGTRLTVV.

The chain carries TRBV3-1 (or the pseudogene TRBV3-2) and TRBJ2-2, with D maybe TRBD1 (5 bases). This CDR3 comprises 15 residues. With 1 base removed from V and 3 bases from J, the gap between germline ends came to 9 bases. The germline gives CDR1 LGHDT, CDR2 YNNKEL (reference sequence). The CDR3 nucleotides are TGTGCCAGCAGCCAAGCCCAGGGTCACACCGGGGAGCTGTTTTTT. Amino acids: CASSQAQGHTGELFF.

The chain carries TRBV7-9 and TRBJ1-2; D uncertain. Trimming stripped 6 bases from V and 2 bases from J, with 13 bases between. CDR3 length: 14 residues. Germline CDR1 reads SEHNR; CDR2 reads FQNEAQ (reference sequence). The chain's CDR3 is CASRDSTSNYGYTF. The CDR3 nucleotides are TGTGCCAGCAGGGACTCAACCTCCAACTATGGCTACACCTTC.